The clone carrying this TCR beta chain was detected many times. Amplified TCR beta CDR3 regions derived from RNA transcripts. Primed by the HTBI set, a first-round RT-PCR was run on the TCR CDR3. TCRdb passed the multiplex PCR reads through MiXCR, listing each CDR3 protein once. Of 200,000 to 250,000 distinct CDR3 sequences in the sample, roughly a sixth were seen once. The length of the CDR3 is 9 residues. Germline CDR1 is MDHEN and CDR2 is SYDVKM. V was pared by 4 bases and J by 10 bases, with 4 bases between. This sample is drawn from a study of T cells in Graves' hyperthyroidism and ophthalmopathy.

The chain links TRBV28 to TRBJ1-1, with D unresolved. This sequence originates from a man in his forties or fifties with Graves' hyperthyroidism. Specimen: blood. CDR3 coding DNA: TGTGCCAGCAGTTCCGGAGCTTTCTTT. Translated, it gives CASSSGAFF.